The 10 T cell receptor beta chains listed next were all sequenced from one sample in a study of T-cell memory formation after mild COVID-19. TCRdb analysed the 5' RACE reads with MiXCR anew, one entry per CDR3 protein. This sample has some 350,000 distinct CDR3 sequences; 10% to 15% occur once, and the top ten carry 20% to 25%. The specimen was PBMCs or a T cell subset sorted from them (not recorded which). These receptors were taken from a man aged 18 to 30 who had mild COVID-19 (a few samples of this study predate the infection). Cell type and time point are not known.

This chain joins TRBV6-5 and TRBJ1-4; 8 bases align to TRBD1. CDR3 length: 14 residues. The ends lost 6 bases at V and 5 bases at J; junction bases unmatched: 5. Germline lookup yields CDR1 MNHEY and CDR2 SVGAGI. The CDR3 bases are TGTGCCAGCAGCCAGACAGGGGAGAATGAAAAACTGTTTTTT. It is translated as CASSQTGENEKLFF.

This clonotype has only a few counts. The chain employs TRBV10-3 and TRBJ2-7; D is possibly TRBD1 or TRBD2 (5 bases each). V was shortened by 8 bases and J by 7 bases, with 15 bases between the two germline ends. Germline V gives CDR1 ENHRY, CDR2 SYGVKD. The CDR3 loop spans 12 amino acids. CDR3 coding DNA: TGTGCCATCCGAGGGACCGATGGGGAGCAGTACGTC. Its protein product is CAIRGTDGEQYV.

The chain is built from TRBV3-1 and TRBJ2-1; 7 bases agree with TRBD1. V lost 4 bases and J lost 3; bases outside the gene matches: 9. The CDR3 length is 16 residues. Germline V lookup: CDR1 LGHDT, CDR2 YNNKEL (reference sequence). The CDR3 sequence: CASSPTGTDYYNEQFF. The CDR3 region has the DNA TGTGCCAGCAGCCCGACCGGGACAGACTACTACAATGAGCAGTTCTTC.

This clonotype showed up just a few times. This chain uses TRBV4-3 with TRBJ1-6; perhaps TRBD1 as D (6 bases). V was clipped by 1 base and J by 10 bases, with 14 bases between them. Germline V gene sequence: CDR1 LGHNA, CDR2 YSLEER. The CDR3 has 15 amino acids. This CDR3 reads CASSQGPGAGSPLHF. The DNA of the CDR3 is TGCGCCAGCAGCCAAGGCCCGGGGGCAGGCTCACCCCTCCACTTT.

V usage is TRBV4-1 and J usage is TRBJ1-5; a weak D match, TRBD1 (6 bases). Trimming took off 0 bases at V and 6 bases at J, with 12 bases between the two ends. The CDR3 loop spans 15 amino acids. Germline CDR1 MGHRA, CDR2 YSYEKL. The CDR3 here is CASSQDWGAGQPQHF. DNA for the CDR3: TGCGCCAGCAGCCAAGATTGGGGGGCGGGTCAGCCCCAGCATTTT.

This sequence joins TRBV20-1 and TRBJ1-3; no firm D call. Germline-derived CDR1 and CDR2 are DFQATT and SNEGSKA (reference sequence). This CDR3 is 14 amino acids long. V shed 4 bases and J shed 4 bases, with 14 bases lying between them. The DNA of the CDR3 is TGCAGTGCTAACCATCCCGTAGGGGGAAACACCATATATTTT. Its protein product is CSANHPVGGNTIYF.

Many counts were recorded for this clonotype. V is TRBV6-2 or TRBV6-3 and J is TRBJ2-7, with D possibly matching TRBD2 (6 bases). Trimming took 2 bases from V and 1 from J, leaving 9 bases between them. Germline CDR1 is MNHEY and CDR2 is SVGEGT. The CDR3 is 14 amino acids. CDR3 sequence: CASSYRETSYEQYV. CDR3 in DNA: TGTGCCAGCAGTTACCGGGAGACGTCCTACGAGCAGTACGTC.

The V call is TRBV4-3, the J call TRBJ1-2; TRBD1 might be the D (5 bases). Between the trimmed V and J ends, which lost 4 bases and 4 bases, there was a span of 13 bases. Germline V gives CDR1 LGHNA, CDR2 YSLEER. CDR3 size: 14 residues. CDR3 residues: CASSPTEGAYGYTF. The CDR3 region has the DNA TGCGCCAGCAGCCCGACAGAAGGAGCCTATGGCTACACCTTC.

There are a few counts of this clonotype. J is TRBJ2-3 and V is TRBV20-1, with D possibly being TRBD2 (7 bases). The CDR3 loop spans 15 amino acids. Trimming cost V 6 bases and J 2 bases, with 18 bases left between them. CDR1 is DFQATT and CDR2 is SNEGSKA in the germline V gene (reference sequence). The CDR3, as DNA: TGCAGTGCCCCCCCATTAGGGGGGGCCACAGATACGCAGTATTTT. Amino acid sequence: CSAPPLGGATDTQYF.

With respect to this clonotype: At one end, the junction sequence differs from germline, possibly due to a read error. V gene TRBV7-2 combines with J gene TRBJ1-1; no clear D. The CDR3 runs 12 residues. Looked up from germline, CDR1 is SGHTA and CDR2 is FQGNSA. The CDR3 region is CASSLLVTEALF. CDR3 DNA sequence: TGTGCCAGCAGCTTACTTGTCACTGAAGCTTTATTT.